This T cell receptor (beta chain) stems from a study of T cell changes during pregnancy in multiple sclerosis. Clones were sequenced by immunoSEQ multiplex PCR, and TCRdb holds only the in-frame ones, with some missing. Here the sample spans roughly 110,000 clones, less than 95% being singletons. V was trimmed by 5 bases and J by 5 bases, leaving 16 bases between them. The CDR3 runs 14 residues. Germline V gives CDR1 SEHNR, CDR2 FQNEAQ (reference sequence). The source is a female donor in good health, enrolled as a control in a pregnancy study. Material: peripheral blood, obtained in the third trimester of pregnancy. This chain uses TRBV7-9 with TRBJ2-7; maybe TRBD2 (7 bases). Written as DNA, the CDR3 is TGTGCCAGCAGCCAGGTCGGGGGGCTCGACGAGCAGTACTTC. This gives the protein CASSQVGGLDEQYF.